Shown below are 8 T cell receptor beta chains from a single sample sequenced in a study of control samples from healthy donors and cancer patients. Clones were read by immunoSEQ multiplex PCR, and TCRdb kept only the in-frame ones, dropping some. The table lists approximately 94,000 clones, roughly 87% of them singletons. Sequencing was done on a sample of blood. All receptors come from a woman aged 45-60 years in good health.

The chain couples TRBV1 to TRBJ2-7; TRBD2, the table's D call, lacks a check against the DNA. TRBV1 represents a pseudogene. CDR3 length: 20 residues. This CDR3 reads CTSSQDLAGGRALLDYEQYF. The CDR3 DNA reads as TGCACCAGCAGCCAAGATCTCGCGGGGGGCCGGGCCCTCTTAGACTACGAGCAGTACTTC.

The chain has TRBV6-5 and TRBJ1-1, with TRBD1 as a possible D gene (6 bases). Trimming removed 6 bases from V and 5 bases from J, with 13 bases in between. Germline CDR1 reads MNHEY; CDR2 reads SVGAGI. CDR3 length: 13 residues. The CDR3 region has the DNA TGTGCCAGCAGCTACCGACAGGTGACTGAAGCTTTCTTT. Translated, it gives CASSYRQVTEAFF.

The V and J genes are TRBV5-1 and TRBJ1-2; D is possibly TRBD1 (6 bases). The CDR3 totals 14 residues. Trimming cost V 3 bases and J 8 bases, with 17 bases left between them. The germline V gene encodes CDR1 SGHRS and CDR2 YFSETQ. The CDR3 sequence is CASSSTQGSGGYTF. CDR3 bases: TGCGCCAGCAGCTCGACACAGGGAAGCGGGGGCTACACCTTC.

The CDR3 loop is CASSFVGTAAARGEQYV. The CDR3 DNA follows: TGTGCCAGCAGCTTTGTCGGGACCGCAGCCGCGAGGGGCGAGCAGTACGTC. The chain combines TRBV5-6 with TRBJ2-7; perhaps D is TRBD1 or TRBD2 (5 bases each). V lost 2 bases and J lost 6, with 24 bases in between. The germline V gene encodes CDR1 SGHDT and CDR2 YYEEEE. The CDR3 is made up of 17 amino acids.

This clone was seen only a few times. CDR3 sequence (DNA): TGTGCCAGCAGTTACGGACAGGGGGTCAATTCACCCCTCCACTTT. The encoded protein is CASSYGQGVNSPLHF. The gene calls are TRBV6-5 and TRBJ1-6; 10 bases are a match to TRBD1. The CDR3 sequence is 15 residues long. CDR1 is MNHEY, CDR2 SVGAGI, per germline. The ends lost 2 bases at V and 7 bases at J; junction bases unmatched: 2.

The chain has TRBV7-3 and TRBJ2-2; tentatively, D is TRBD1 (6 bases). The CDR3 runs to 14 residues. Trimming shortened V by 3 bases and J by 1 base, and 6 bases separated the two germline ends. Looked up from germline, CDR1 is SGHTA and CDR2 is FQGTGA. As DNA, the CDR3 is TGTGCCAGCAGCTTCAGGGGGAACACCGGGGAGCTGTTTTTT. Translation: CASSFRGNTGELFF.

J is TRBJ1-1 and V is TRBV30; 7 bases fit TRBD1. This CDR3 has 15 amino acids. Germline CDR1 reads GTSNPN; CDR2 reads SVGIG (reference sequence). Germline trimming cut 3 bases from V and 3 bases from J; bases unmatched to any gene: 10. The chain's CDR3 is CAWSPGGGSDTEAFF. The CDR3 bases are TGTGCCTGGAGCCCGGGAGGGGGCTCGGACACTGAAGCTTTCTTT.

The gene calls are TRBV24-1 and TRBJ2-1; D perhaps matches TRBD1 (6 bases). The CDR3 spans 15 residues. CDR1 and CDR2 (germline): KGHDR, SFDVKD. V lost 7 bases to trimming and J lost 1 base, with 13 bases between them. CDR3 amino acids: CATSDGGQSYNEQFF. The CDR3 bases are TGTGCCACCAGCGATGGAGGACAGTCCTACAATGAGCAGTTCTTC.